These 30 T cell receptor beta chains came from one sample sequenced in a study of control samples from healthy donors and cancer patients. Sequenced by immunoSEQ multiplex PCR; TCRdb stores in-frame clones only, minus some. The table has 350,000 to 450,000 clones, roughly 90% seen once. Source material: PBMCs. These receptors originate from a man between 35 and 55 years old with head and neck cancer.

V and J are TRBV5-1 and TRBJ2-2; no definite D call. The CDR3 has 15 residues. Germline CDR1 is SGHRS and CDR2 is YFSETQ. V was pared by 6 bases and J by 4 bases, with 16 bases between. In DNA, the CDR3 is TGCGCCAGCACATTAAGTGCGTCGGGCACCGGGGAGCTGTTTTTT. Its protein product is CASTLSASGTGELFF.

The chain joins TRBV30 to TRBJ1-1; D not resolved. The CDR3 length is 12 residues. Germline loops: CDR1 GTSNPN, CDR2 SVGIG (reference sequence). Trimming pared 2 bases from V and 7 bases from J, leaving 11 bases between. The CDR3 here is CAWSFDRVEAFF. CDR3 coding DNA: TGTGCCTGGAGTTTTGATAGGGTTGAAGCTTTCTTT.

This chain joins TRBV6-5 and TRBJ2-7; tentative D call: TRBD1 (7 bases). Germline CDR1 MNHEY, CDR2 SVGAGI. V shed 10 bases and J shed 0 bases, with 19 bases lying between them. The CDR3 loop spans 15 amino acids. This CDR3 reads CATRDQGGHSYEQYF. CDR3 bases: TGTGCCACCCGGGATCAGGGGGGCCACTCCTACGAGCAGTACTTC.

With regard to this clone: This same CDR3 is encoded by further DNA sequences in the sample. The gene calls are TRBV2 and TRBJ2-3; D gene uncertain. This CDR3 comprises 11 residues. Germline CDR1 SNHLY, CDR2 FYNNEI. V lost 4 bases and J lost 3, with 2 bases in between. CDR3 DNA sequence: TGTGCCAGCAGTGTAACAGATACGCAGTATTTT. This sequence encodes CASSVTDTQYF.

V and J are TRBV3-1 (or the pseudogene TRBV3-2) and TRBJ1-1; D uncertain. Trimming shortened V by 6 bases and J by 0 bases, and 17 bases separated the two germline ends. This CDR3 region has 16 residues. CDR1 and CDR2 (germline): LGHDT, YNNKEL (reference sequence). CDR3 amino acids: CASSLPGVRLNTEAFF. In DNA, the CDR3 is TGTGCCAGCAGTCTTCCCGGTGTCAGGCTGAACACTGAAGCTTTCTTT.

The V call is TRBV3-1 (or the pseudogene TRBV3-2), the J call TRBJ1-2; a possible D gene is TRBD1 (5 bases). In germline, CDR1 is LGHDT, CDR2 YNNKEL (reference sequence). The V end was cut by 4 bases, the J end by 5 bases, with 17 bases between. The CDR3 consists of 15 residues. This CDR3 reads CASSPPRGDGYGYTF. CDR3 DNA: TGTGCCAGCAGCCCCCCCCGGGGGGATGGGTATGGCTACACCTTC.

The chain is built from TRBV5-6 and TRBJ1-1; D unclear. The CDR3 runs 13 residues. V was cut by 0 bases and J by 2 bases, with 5 bases left in between. Per the germline V gene, CDR1 is SGHDT and CDR2 is YYEEEE. Here the CDR3 reads CASSLGGNTEAFF. CDR3 nucleotide sequence: TGTGCCAGCAGCTTGGGTGGTAACACTGAAGCTTTCTTT.

V gene TRBV27 combines with J gene TRBJ1-6, with 8 bases that match TRBD1. V dropped 5 bases and J dropped 2; count of bases not matched to a gene: 5. Germline values: CDR1 MNHEY, CDR2 SMNVEV (reference sequence). The CDR3 has 16 amino acids. CDR3 sequence (DNA): TGTGCCAGCAGTAAGGCAGGGGGCCCCTATAATTCACCCCTCCACTTT. Its translation is CASSKAGGPYNSPLHF.

This chain joins TRBV19 and TRBJ1-1; D is undetermined. The CDR3 has 13 amino acids. The V end lost 4 bases, the J end lost 8 bases, and 14 bases lay between the germline ends. Germline V gene lookup returns CDR1 LNHDA and CDR2 SQIVND (reference sequence). The CDR3 region is CASSSGSAAEAFF. The CDR3 DNA reads as TGTGCCAGTAGTAGCGGTTCGGCGGCAGAAGCTTTCTTT. Based on the CDR3 plus reference TRBV19 and TRBJ1-1, the full variable domain is DGGITQSPKYLFRKEGQNVTLSCEQNLNHDAMYWYRQDPGQGLRLIYYSQIVNDFQKGDIAEGYSVSREKKESFPLTVTSAQKNPTAFYLCASSSGSAAEAFFGQGTRLTVV.

J is TRBJ2-7 and V is TRBV6-2 or TRBV6-3, with D maybe TRBD1 (6 bases). The CDR3 consists of 16 residues. V lost 2 bases, J lost 6 bases, and 20 bases lay in between. The germline V gene has CDR1 MNHEY and CDR2 SVGEGT. The CDR3 spells CASSYPAGVGLGEQYF. CDR3 DNA sequence: TGTGCCAGCAGTTACCCCGCAGGGGTAGGGCTGGGCGAGCAGTACTTC.

The chain joins TRBV6-6 to TRBJ2-5; 9 bases map to TRBD2. Germline lookup yields CDR1 MNHNY and CDR2 SVGAGI (reference sequence). This CDR3 has 16 amino acids. Trimming cost V 4 bases and J 0 bases; bases outside gene matches: 6. The CDR3 DNA reads as TGTGCCAGCAGTTTACCGACTAGCGGTTACCAAGAGACCCAGTACTTC. It specifies CASSLPTSGYQETQYF.

V gene TRBV19 combines with J gene TRBJ1-1; 8 nucleotides match TRBD1. J lost 2 bases, V lost 3 bases, and 5 bases had no gene match. This CDR3 has 15 amino acids. Germline V CDR1 and CDR2: LNHDA, SQIVND (reference sequence). The CDR3 is CASSMDRDFNTEAFF. The CDR3 DNA reads as TGTGCCAGTAGTATGGACAGGGATTTTAACACTGAAGCTTTCTTT.

Comment on this clone: The same CDR3 can be traced to other DNA sequences in this sample. The gene calls are TRBV5-1 and TRBJ2-7; 11 nucleotides line up with TRBD1. CDR1 is SGHRS and CDR2 is YFSETQ in the germline V gene. The V and J ends lost 3 bases and 4 bases, in that order; junction bases with no gene match: 3. The CDR3 sequence is 14 residues long. The CDR3 nucleotides read TGCGCCAGCAGCTCGGGGACAGGGGGATACGAGCAGTACTTC. It encodes CASSSGTGGYEQYF. Using reference TRBV5-1 and TRBJ2-7 for the parts outside the CDR3, the full variable domain is KAGVTQTPRYLIKTRGQQVTLSCSPISGHRSVSWYQQTPGQGLQFLFEYFSETQRNKGNFPGRFSGRQFSNSRSEMNVSTLELGDSALYLCASSSGTGGYEQYFGPGTRLTVT.

This chain uses TRBV4-1 with TRBJ2-5; weak D call: TRBD2 (6 bases). Germline CDR1 MGHRA, CDR2 YSYEKL. V shed 1 base and J shed 4 bases, with 16 bases lying between them. The CDR3 runs 16 residues. CDR3 bases: TGCGCCAGCAGCCAAGTCCCGACTAGTTCGCGAGAGACCCAGTACTTC. It encodes CASSQVPTSSRETQYF.

The chain combines TRBV10-3 with TRBJ2-7; 10 bases fit TRBD1. This CDR3 has 15 amino acids. The V segment lost 4 bases and the J segment 3 bases; nucleotides outside the gene matches: 6. Germline-derived CDR1 and CDR2 are ENHRY and SYGVKD. The DNA of the CDR3 is TGTGCCATCAGTGCCCTCGGGACAGGGGACTACGAGCAGTACTTC. Amino acids: CAISALGTGDYEQYF.

The chain recombines TRBV7-9 with TRBJ2-6; D gene unclear. The V gene lost 2 bases and the J gene lost 2 bases, with 13 bases spanning the gap. This CDR3 has 17 amino acids. Germline V gene sequence: CDR1 SEHNR, CDR2 FQNEAQ (reference sequence). The CDR3 sequence: CASSLSGFGTGANVLTF. The DNA for the CDR3 is TGTGCCAGCAGCTTATCTGGCTTCGGAACTGGGGCCAACGTCCTGACTTTC.

This clone has a single count. V usage is TRBV6-5 and J usage is TRBJ1-6; 8 positions agree with TRBD1. V trimming: 4 bases; J trimming: 7 bases; junction bases outside the gene matches: 6. This CDR3 spans 15 amino acids. Germline CDR1 is MNHEY and CDR2 is SVGAGI. CDR3 sequence reads: CASSSWTGRNSPLHF. CDR3 nucleotide sequence: TGTGCCAGCAGTTCCTGGACAGGGCGGAATTCACCCCTCCACTTT.

V gene TRBV11-3 combines with J gene TRBJ2-2, with a tentative D call TRBD1 (6 bases). The V gene lost 5 bases and the J gene lost 0 bases, with 16 bases spanning the gap. The CDR3 loop spans 17 amino acids. The V gene's germline CDR1 is SGHNT and CDR2 YENEEA. CDR3 bases: TGTGCCAGCAGCCAACGAAAGACAGGAGCGAACACCGGGGAGCTGTTTTTT. This encodes CASSQRKTGANTGELFF.

This chain joins TRBV2 and TRBJ1-6, with 8 bases fitting TRBD1. Germline CDR1 SNHLY, CDR2 FYNNEI. CDR3 length equals 18 residues. Trimming at V came to 2 bases and at J to 4 bases, leaving 10 bases not matched to a gene. As DNA, the CDR3 is TGTGCCAGCAGTGAAATCGGACAGGGAAGGGGTTATAATTCACCCCTCCACTTT. The encoded protein is CASSEIGQGRGYNSPLHF.

The chain has TRBV6-5 and TRBJ1-6; TRBD1 is a possible D gene (5 bases). This CDR3 has 15 residues. The V gene lost 2 bases and the J gene lost 6 bases, with 11 bases spanning the gap. In germline, CDR1 is MNHEY, CDR2 SVGAGI. The CDR3 nucleotides read TGTGCCAGCAGTTACGGGGCCCAGTTTAATTCACCCCTCCACTTT. Translating it yields CASSYGAQFNSPLHF.

The chain combines TRBV30 with TRBJ2-7; 10 bases line up with TRBD1. The CDR3 spans 13 residues. With 3 bases clipped from V and 2 bases from J, the junction kept 1 base outside the gene matches. Germline V gene sequence: CDR1 GTSNPN, CDR2 SVGIG (reference sequence). The CDR3, as DNA: TGTGCCTGGAGCGGGACAGGGGCCTACGAGCAGTACTTC. Encoded protein: CAWSGTGAYEQYF.

This chain uses TRBV27 with TRBJ1-4; D is unclear. The length of the CDR3 is 13 residues. Germline-derived CDR1 and CDR2 are MNHEY and SMNVEV (reference sequence). V lost 6 bases to trimming and J lost 3 bases, with 8 bases between them. CDR3 in amino acids: CASSEVSNEKLFF. Here the CDR3 DNA reads TGTGCCAGCAGCGAAGTATCTAATGAAAAACTGTTTTTT.

V usage is TRBV5-4 and J usage is TRBJ2-7; TRBD1 aligns across 9 bases. Germline CDR1 is SGHNT and CDR2 is YYREEE (reference sequence). The V gene end was trimmed by 4 bases and the J gene end by 3 bases; junction bases not matched to a gene: 14. This CDR3 contains 17 residues. For the CDR3, the DNA is TGTGCCAGCAGCCCCCGGGGCGGGACAGGGAAAAACTACGAGCAGTACTTC. It translates to CASSPRGGTGKNYEQYF.

The J gene is TRBJ1-2, the V gene TRBV19, with D perhaps matching TRBD1 (5 bases). V shed 0 bases and J shed 7 bases, with 18 bases lying between them. This CDR3 comprises 16 residues. Germline-derived CDR1 and CDR2 are LNHDA and SQIVND (reference sequence). CDR3 in DNA: TGTGCCAGTAGTATAGATTCCGCCGGGGACCGGCGTGGCTACACCTTC. It translates to CASSIDSAGDRRGYTF.

This chain links TRBV2 with TRBJ1-2, with D uncertain. V was pared by 3 bases and J by 4 bases, with 9 bases between. Germline CDR1 is SNHLY and CDR2 is FYNNEI. This CDR3 comprises 13 residues. The CDR3 DNA is TGTGCCAGCAGTGATAAGGGAGTCTATGGCTACACCTTC. Its translation is CASSDKGVYGYTF. The whole variable domain, filled in from reference TRBV2 and TRBJ1-2, reads EPEVTQTPSHQVTQMGQEVILRCVPISNHLYFYWYRQILGQKVEFLVSFYNNEISEKSEIFDDQFSVERPDGSNFTLKIRSTKLEDSAMYFCASSDKGVYGYTFGSGTRLTVV.

The V gene is TRBV7-2, the J gene TRBJ1-5; D is unclear. Deletions cut 5 bases from V and 0 bases from J, with 11 bases between. The CDR3 contains 15 residues. Germline CDR1 reads SGHTA; CDR2 reads FQGNSA. CDR3 in DNA: TGTGCCAGCAGCGAACAGAGTAATAGCAATCAGCCCCAGCATTTT. Protein sequence: CASSEQSNSNQPQHF.

The chain carries TRBV9 and TRBJ1-1; tentatively, D is TRBD1 (6 bases). This CDR3 spans 13 amino acids. With 0 bases removed from V and 10 bases from J, the gap between germline ends came to 13 bases. Germline V CDR1 and CDR2: SGDLS, YYNGEE. DNA of the CDR3: TGTGCCAGCAGCGTAGGATGGGGACAAGTAGCTTTCTTT. As protein: CASSVGWGQVAFF.

The table lists this clone with a few counts. The chain employs TRBV19 and TRBJ2-2; the D gene is possibly TRBD1 (5 bases). Germline V gives CDR1 LNHDA, CDR2 SQIVND (reference sequence). Trimming removed 5 bases at V and 4 bases at J, with 11 bases between. The CDR3 is made up of 14 amino acids. The CDR3 reads CASSAPGFTGELFF. CDR3 nucleotides: TGTGCCAGTAGTGCCCCAGGGTTCACCGGGGAGCTGTTTTTT.

The chain couples TRBV28 to TRBJ2-7, with 9 bases aligning to TRBD1. CDR1 and CDR2 from the germline V gene are MDHEN and SYDVKM. Trimming at V came to 2 bases and at J to 5 bases, leaving 4 bases not matched to a gene. The CDR3 loop spans 14 amino acids. The CDR3 coding sequence is TGTGCCAGCAGTTTACCGGGACAGGGACACGAGCAGTACTTC. This gives the protein CASSLPGQGHEQYF.

V gene TRBV7-2 combines with J gene TRBJ2-2; tentatively, D is TRBD2 (6 bases). V was pared by 3 bases and J by 0 bases, with 8 bases between. The CDR3 covers 15 residues. CDR1 and CDR2 (germline): SGHTA, FQGNSA. The CDR3 bases are TGTGCCAGCAGCTTTGGGGGGTCGAACACCGGGGAGCTGTTTTTT. Its translation is CASSFGGSNTGELFF.